This section outlines one T cell receptor beta chain sequence together with its context. The record originates from a study of blood T cell repertoires in COVID-19. About the research overall: From T cells, B-cell-depleted T cells, or PBMCs came the material, which was cDNA or gDNA.

Authors' data handling: By means of reference gene primer amplification, nucleated cell counts were estimated. Sequenced by immunoSEQ multiplex PCR; TCRdb stores in-frame clones only, minus some. V and J calls and clone size come straight from that table; D and trimming were deduced from the DNA. In the table there are 200,000 or so clones, around nine tenths of which are singletons. Germline V gives CDR1 SGHTA, CDR2 FQGNSA. The V segment lost 3 bases and the J segment 8 bases; nucleotides outside the gene matches: 5. This CDR3 is 15 amino acids long. The sequenced sample was peripheral blood. The TCR comes from a man aged 45-60 years with COVID-19, enrolled during active disease. The chain is built from TRBV7-2 and TRBJ1-3; TRBD1 agrees at 12 bases. In DNA, the CDR3 is TGTGCCAGCAGCTTGCTCGGGACAGGGGGCTACACCATATATTTT. Translated, it gives CASSLLGTGGYTIYF. Combining the CDR3 with reference TRBV7-2 and TRBJ1-3 gives the whole variable domain GAGVSQSPSNKVTEKGKDVELRCDPISGHTALYWYRQSLGQGLEFLIYFQGNSAPDKSGLPSDRFSAERTGGSVSTLTIQRTQQEDSAVYLCASSLLGTGGYTIYFGEGSWLTVV.